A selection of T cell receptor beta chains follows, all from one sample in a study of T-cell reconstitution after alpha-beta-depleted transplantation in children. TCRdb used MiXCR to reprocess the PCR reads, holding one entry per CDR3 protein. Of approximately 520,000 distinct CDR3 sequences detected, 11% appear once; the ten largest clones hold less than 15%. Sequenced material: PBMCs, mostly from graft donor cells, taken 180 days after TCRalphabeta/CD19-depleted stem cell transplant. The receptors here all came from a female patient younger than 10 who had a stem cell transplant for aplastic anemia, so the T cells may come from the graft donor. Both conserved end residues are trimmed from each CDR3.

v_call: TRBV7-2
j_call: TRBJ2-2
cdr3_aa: ATNQGAVGELF

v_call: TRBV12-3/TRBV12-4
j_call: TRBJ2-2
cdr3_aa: ASSLGSPELF

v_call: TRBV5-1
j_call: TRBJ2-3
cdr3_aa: ASSLDPDRGPADTQY

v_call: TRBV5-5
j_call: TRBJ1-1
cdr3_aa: ASSSRVTRGAF

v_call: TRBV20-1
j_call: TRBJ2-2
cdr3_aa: SARDRGRPREAGELF

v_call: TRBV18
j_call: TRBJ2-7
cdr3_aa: ASSKYDNNYEQY

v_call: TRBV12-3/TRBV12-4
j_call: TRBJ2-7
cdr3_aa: ASTSQGGPRYYEQY

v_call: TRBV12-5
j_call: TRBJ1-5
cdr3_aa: ASGPGPRNQPQH

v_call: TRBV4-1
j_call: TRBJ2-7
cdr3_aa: ASSQLPTGLAPSGDEQY

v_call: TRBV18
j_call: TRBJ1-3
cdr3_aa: ASSPPGGRENTIY

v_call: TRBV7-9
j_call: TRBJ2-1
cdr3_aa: ASSSLLRGSYNEQF

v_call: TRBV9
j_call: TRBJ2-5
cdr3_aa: ASSVDGQETQY

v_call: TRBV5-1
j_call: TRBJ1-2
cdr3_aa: ASRRADIAPGYT

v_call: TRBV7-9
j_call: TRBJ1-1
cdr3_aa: ASSLRQGADTEAF

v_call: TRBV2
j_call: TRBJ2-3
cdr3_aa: ASNRDRAADTQY

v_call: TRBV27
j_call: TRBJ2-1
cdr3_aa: ASSLLGGLYGMGNEQF

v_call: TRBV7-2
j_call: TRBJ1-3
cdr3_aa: ASSLVWTGGNTIY

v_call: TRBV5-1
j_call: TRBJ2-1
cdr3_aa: ASSVSPSCYNEQF

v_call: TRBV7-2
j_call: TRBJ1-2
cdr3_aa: ASRWTGFGYT

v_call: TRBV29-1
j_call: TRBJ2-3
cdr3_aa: SVAGRDTDTQY

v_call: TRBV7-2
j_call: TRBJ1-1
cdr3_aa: ASSETGGYNTEAF

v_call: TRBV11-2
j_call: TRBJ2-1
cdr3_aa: ASLPSLPGFDEQF

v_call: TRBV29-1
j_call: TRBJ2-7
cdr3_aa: SVPEAGGEQY

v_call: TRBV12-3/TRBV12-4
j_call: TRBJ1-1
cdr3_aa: ASSPPGQGGEAF